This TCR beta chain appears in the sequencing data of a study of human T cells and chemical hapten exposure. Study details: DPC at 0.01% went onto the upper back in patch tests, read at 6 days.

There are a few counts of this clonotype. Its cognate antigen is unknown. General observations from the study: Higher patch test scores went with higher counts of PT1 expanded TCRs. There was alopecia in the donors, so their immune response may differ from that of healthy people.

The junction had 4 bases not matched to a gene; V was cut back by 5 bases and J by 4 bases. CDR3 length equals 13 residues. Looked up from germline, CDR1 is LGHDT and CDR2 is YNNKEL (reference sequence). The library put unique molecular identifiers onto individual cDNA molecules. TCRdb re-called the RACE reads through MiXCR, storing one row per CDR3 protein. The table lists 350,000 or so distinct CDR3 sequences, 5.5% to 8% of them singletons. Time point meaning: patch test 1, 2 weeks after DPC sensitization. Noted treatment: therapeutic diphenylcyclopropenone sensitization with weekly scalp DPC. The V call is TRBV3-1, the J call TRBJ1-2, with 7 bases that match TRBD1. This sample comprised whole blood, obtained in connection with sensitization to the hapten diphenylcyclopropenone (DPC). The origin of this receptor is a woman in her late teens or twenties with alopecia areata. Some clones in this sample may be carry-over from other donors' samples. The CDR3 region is CASSIQGLYGYTF. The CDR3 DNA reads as TGTGCCAGCAGCATACAGGGGCTCTATGGCTACACCTTC.